The rows below give T cell receptor beta chains drawn from one sample of a study of cytomegalovirus exposure and HLA in healthy donors. The protocol was immunoSEQ multiplex PCR, while the TCRdb copy is restricted to in-frame clones and leaves out a portion. The sample consists of 200,000 or so clones, over 80% of them appearing once. The sample consisted of PBMCs. Every receptor here comes from a man between 40 and 49 years old in good health and CMV-seropositive. Each CDR3 is given with its conserved first and last residue. A D gene is named only where the DNA matches it firmly. The size of a clone is reported for some rows only, either as once, few or many, or as a class for expanded clones.

V gene	clone size	J gene	D gene	CDR3 DNA	CDR3 protein
TRBV5-4	.	TRBJ2-4	.	TGTGCCAGCAGCTCAGGGCTTGCCAAAAACATTCAGTACTTC	CASSSGLAKNIQYF
TRBV9	.	TRBJ2-3	TRBD2	TGTGCCAGCAGCGTAGGCCCCAGCGGGGCCACAGATACGCAGTATTTT	CASSVGPSGATDTQYF
TRBV10-3	.	TRBJ2-3	TRBD1	TGTGCCATCAGCGACCGCCGACAGGGGAATAGTCCCACAGATACGCAGTATTTT	CAISDRRQGNSPTDTQYF
TRBV19	few	TRBJ2-7	TRBD2	TGTGCCAGCACTAGCGGGGCATACGAGCAGTACTTC	CASTSGAYEQYF
TRBV7-3	.	TRBJ2-5	TRBD2	TGTGCCAGCAGCTCAAAAAGGACTAGCACAATGGAGACCCAGTACTTC	CASSSKRTSTMETQYF
TRBV11-2	once	TRBJ2-7	.	TGTGCCAGCCACCCAGGAGGGGGCGGGCAGTACTTC	CASHPGGGGQYF
TRBV4-3	.	TRBJ2-5	TRBD2	TGCGCCAGCAGCCAAGACCTAGCGGGGGGTAATCAAGAGACCCAGTACTTC	CASSQDLAGGNQETQYF
TRBV9	.	TRBJ2-2	.	TGTGCCAGCAGCTACCGGGACTCCCAGGACACCGGGGAGCTGTTTTTT	CASSYRDSQDTGELFF
TRBV25-1	.	TRBJ1-1	TRBD1	TGTGCCAGCAGTGACCGTGGACAGGGACTAAGCACTGAAGCTTTCTTT	CASSDRGQGLSTEAFF
TRBV15	.	TRBJ2-7	TRBD2	TGTGCCACCAGCAGAGAGGTAGCGGGTTCCTACGAGCAGTACTTC	CATSREVAGSYEQYF
TRBV7-3	.	TRBJ1-1	.	TGTGCCAGCAGCTTTGGAGTCATGAACACTGAAGCTTTCTTT	CASSFGVMNTEAFF
TRBV14	.	TRBJ2-1	TRBD2	TGTGCCAGCAGCCACCCAACACAAGGACTAGCGGGGGGGCCAGGTGAGCAGTTCTTC	CASSHPTQGLAGGPGEQFF
TRBV27	.	TRBJ2-7	TRBD2	TGTGCCAGCAGTCAAATAGCGGGGGCGAATTCCTACGAGCAGTACTTC	CASSQIAGANSYEQYF
TRBV6-1	few	TRBJ2-7	.	TGTGCCAGCACCGTCCGGTTTACCTCCTACGAGCAGTACTTC	CASTVRFTSYEQYF
TRBV4-3	.	TRBJ2-5	TRBD1	TGCGCCAGCAGCCAACTTCGACAGGGGGGAGAGACCCAGTACTTC	CASSQLRQGGETQYF
TRBV28	.	TRBJ1-2	.	TGTGCCAGCCTACTAGGGTATGGCTACACCTTC	CASLLGYGYTF
TRBV7-6	.	TRBJ2-1	.	TGTGCCAGCAGCCGCGACAGGAGCGGCTCCTACAATGAGCAGTTCTTC	CASSRDRSGSYNEQFF
TRBV5-1	.	TRBJ2-7	TRBD2	TGCGCCAGCAGCTTGGGGTTACCGGGACTAGCGGGGGGAAGTGGTTACGAGCAGTACTTC	CASSLGLPGLAGGSGYEQYF
TRBV5-1	.	TRBJ2-5	TRBD2	TGCGCCAGCAGCTTGGCTGGGACTAGCGGGGGGGAAGAGACCCAGTACTTC	CASSLAGTSGGEETQYF
TRBV9	.	TRBJ1-2	.	TGTGCCAGCAGCGTAGGGGACAATCGCTATGGCTACACCTTC	CASSVGDNRYGYTF
TRBV4-1	.	TRBJ1-4	.	TGCGCCAGCAGCACAGAGGGGGCAACTAATGAAAAACTGTTTTTT	CASSTEGATNEKLFF
TRBV11-1	.	TRBJ1-1	.	TGTGCCAGCAGCTCCGACAGGAGGAACGCTGAAGCTTTCTTT	CASSSDRRNAEAFF
TRBV9	.	TRBJ2-2	.	TGTGCCAGCAGCGTAGGATTCCGGGGGGCAAACACCGGGGAGCTGTTTTTT	CASSVGFRGANTGELFF
TRBV4-1	.	TRBJ2-6	.	TGCGCCAGCCGAACCGGGAGCAACGTCCTGACTTTC	CASRTGSNVLTF
TRBV27	.	TRBJ1-1	TRBD1	TGTGCCAGCTTTCCCCGACAGGGACGTAACACTGAAGCTTTCTTT	CASFPRQGRNTEAFF